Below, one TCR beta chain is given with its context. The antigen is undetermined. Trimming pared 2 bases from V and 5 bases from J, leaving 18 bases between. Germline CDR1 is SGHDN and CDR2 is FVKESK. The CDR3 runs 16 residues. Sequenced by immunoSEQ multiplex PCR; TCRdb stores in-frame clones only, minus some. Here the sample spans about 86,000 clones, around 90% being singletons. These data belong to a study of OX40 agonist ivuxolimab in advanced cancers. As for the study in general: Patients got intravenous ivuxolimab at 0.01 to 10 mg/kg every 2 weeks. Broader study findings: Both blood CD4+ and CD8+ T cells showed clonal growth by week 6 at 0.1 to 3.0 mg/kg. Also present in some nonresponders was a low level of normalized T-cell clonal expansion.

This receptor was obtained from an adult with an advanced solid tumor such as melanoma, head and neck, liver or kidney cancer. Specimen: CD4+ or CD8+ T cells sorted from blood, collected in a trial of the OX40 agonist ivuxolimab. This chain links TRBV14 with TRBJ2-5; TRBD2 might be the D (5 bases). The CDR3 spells CASSQTSLAQRETQYF. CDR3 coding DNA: TGTGCCAGCAGCCAAACCTCGTTGGCCCAGCGGGAGACCCAGTACTTC.